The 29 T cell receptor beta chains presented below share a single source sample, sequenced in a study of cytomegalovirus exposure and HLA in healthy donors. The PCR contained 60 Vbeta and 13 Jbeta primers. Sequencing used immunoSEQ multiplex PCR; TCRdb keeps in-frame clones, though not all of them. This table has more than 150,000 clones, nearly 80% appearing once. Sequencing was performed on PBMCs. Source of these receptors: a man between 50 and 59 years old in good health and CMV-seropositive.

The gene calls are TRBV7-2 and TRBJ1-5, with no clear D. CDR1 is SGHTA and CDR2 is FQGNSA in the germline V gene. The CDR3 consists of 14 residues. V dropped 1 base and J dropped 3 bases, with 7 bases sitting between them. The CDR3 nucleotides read TGTGCCAGCAGCTTAGGGCAGAACAATCAGCCCCAGCATTTT. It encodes CASSLGQNNQPQHF.

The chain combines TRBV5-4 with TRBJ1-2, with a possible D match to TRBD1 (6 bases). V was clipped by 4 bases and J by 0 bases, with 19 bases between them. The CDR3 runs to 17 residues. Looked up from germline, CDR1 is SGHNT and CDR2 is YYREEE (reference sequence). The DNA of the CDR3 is TGTGCCAGCAGCGGACCGAACGGACAGCGAACTAACTATGGCTACACCTTC. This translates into CASSGPNGQRTNYGYTF.

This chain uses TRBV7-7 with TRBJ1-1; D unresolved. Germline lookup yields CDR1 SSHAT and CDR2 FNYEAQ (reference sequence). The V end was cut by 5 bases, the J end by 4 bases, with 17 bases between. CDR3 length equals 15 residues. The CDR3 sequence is CASSPLGGSVTEAFF. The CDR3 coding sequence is TGTGCCAGCAGCCCCCTCGGAGGGTCGGTCACTGAAGCTTTCTTT.

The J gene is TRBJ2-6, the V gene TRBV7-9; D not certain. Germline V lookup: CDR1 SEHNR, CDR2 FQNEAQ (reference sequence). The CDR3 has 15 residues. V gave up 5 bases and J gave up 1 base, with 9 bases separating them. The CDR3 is CASSGSLSGANVLTF. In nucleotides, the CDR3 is TGTGCCAGCAGCGGCAGTCTTTCTGGGGCCAACGTCCTGACTTTC.

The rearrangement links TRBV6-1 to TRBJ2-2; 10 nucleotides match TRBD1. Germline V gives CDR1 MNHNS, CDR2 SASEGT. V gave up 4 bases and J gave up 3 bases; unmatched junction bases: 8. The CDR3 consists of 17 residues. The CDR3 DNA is TGTGCCAGCAGTGGGTGGACGGGACAGGGGTACACCGGGGAGCTGTTTTTT. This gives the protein CASSGWTGQGYTGELFF.

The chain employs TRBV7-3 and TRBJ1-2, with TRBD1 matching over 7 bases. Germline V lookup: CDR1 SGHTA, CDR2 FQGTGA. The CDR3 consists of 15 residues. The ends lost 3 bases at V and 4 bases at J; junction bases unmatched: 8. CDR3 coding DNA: TGTGCCAGCAGCTTGACGACAGGGTCGGGCTATGGCTACACCTTC. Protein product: CASSLTTGSGYGYTF. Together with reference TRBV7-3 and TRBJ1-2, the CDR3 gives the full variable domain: GAGVSQTPSNKVTEKGKYVELRCDPISGHTALYWYRQSLGQGPEFLIYFQGTGAADDSGLPNDRFFAVRPEGSVSTLKIQRTERGDSAVYLCASSLTTGSGYGYTFGSGTRLTVV.

The CDR3 spells CASSYRSSTDTQYF. The DNA for the CDR3 is TGCGCCAGCAGCTACAGGTCAAGCACAGATACGCAGTATTTT. The chain employs TRBV5-1 and TRBJ2-3, with D perhaps matching TRBD1 (5 bases). The CDR3 extends over 14 amino acids. Trimming left V 3 bases short and J 0 bases short, with 8 bases between. CDR1 is SGHRS and CDR2 is YFSETQ in the germline V gene.

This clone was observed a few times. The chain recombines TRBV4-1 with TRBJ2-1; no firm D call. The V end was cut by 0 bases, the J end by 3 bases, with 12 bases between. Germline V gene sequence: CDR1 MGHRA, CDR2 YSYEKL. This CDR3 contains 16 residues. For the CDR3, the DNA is TGCGCCAGCAGCCAAGAAGCAGCGACTGGCTACAATGAGCAGTTCTTC. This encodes CASSQEAATGYNEQFF.

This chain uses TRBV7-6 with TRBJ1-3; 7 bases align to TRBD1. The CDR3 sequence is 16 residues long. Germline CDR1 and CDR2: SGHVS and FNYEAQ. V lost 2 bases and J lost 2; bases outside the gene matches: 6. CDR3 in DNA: TGTGCCAGCAGCTTATCAACAGGGGAGGCTGGAAACACCATATATTTT. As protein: CASSLSTGEAGNTIYF.

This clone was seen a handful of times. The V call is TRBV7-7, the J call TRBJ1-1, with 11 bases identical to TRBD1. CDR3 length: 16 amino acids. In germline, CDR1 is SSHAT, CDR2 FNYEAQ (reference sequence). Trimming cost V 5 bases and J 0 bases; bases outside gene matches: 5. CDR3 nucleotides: TGTGCCAGCAGCCACGGACAGGGGGCTCTGAACACTGAAGCTTTCTTT. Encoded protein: CASSHGQGALNTEAFF.

The CDR3 is CASSQTTGNEKLFF. DNA of the CDR3: TGTGCCAGCAGCCAAACAACCGGGAATGAAAAACTGTTTTTT. The chain is built from TRBV6-5 and TRBJ1-4; D uncertain. There are 14 residues in the CDR3. Germline V lookup: CDR1 MNHEY, CDR2 SVGAGI. V lost 6 bases to trimming and J lost 5 bases, with 13 bases between them.

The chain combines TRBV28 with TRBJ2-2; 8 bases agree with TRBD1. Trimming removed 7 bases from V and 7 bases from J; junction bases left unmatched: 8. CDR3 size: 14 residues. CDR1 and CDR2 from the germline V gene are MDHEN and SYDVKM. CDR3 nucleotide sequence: TGTGCCAGCATAAGGGCAGGGGGCGGCGGGGAGCTGTTTTTT. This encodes CASIRAGGGGELFF.

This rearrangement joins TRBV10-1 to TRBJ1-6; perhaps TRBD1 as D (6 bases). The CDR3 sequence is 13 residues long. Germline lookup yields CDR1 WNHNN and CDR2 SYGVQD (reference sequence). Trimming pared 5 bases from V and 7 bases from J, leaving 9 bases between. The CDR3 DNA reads TGCGCCAGCAGTCCCGACAGGAATTCACCCCTCCACTTT. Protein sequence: CASSPDRNSPLHF.

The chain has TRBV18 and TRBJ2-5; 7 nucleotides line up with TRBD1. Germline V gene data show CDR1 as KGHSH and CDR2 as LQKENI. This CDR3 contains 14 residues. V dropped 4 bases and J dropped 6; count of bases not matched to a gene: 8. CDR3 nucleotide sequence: TGTGCCAGCTCACTACCTGACAGGGCACAGACCCAGTACTTC. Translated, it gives CASSLPDRAQTQYF.

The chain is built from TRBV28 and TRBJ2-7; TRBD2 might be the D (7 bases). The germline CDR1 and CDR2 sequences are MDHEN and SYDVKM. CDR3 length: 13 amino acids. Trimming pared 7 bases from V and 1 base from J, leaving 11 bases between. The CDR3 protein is CASIGGASYEQYF. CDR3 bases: TGTGCCAGCATTGGGGGGGCGTCCTACGAGCAGTACTTC.

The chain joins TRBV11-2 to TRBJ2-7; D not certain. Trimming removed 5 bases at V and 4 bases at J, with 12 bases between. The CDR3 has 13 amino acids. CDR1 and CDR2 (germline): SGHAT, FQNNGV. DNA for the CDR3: TGTGCCAGCAGCCCCTACTCTAATTACGAGCAGTACTTC. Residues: CASSPYSNYEQYF.

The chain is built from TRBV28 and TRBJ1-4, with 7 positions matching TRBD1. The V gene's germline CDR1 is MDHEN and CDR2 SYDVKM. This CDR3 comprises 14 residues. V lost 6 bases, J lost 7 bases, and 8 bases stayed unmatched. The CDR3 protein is CASSSGQNAEKLFF. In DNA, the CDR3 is TGTGCCAGCAGCTCGGGACAGAACGCTGAAAAACTGTTTTTT.

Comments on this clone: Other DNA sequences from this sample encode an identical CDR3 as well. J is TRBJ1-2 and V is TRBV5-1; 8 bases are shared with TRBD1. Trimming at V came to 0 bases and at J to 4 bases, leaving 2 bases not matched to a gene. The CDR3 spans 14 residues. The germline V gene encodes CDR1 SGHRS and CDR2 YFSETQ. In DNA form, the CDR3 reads TGCGCCAGCAGCTTGGGGACAGGGACCTATGGCTACACCTTC. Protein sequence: CASSLGTGTYGYTF.

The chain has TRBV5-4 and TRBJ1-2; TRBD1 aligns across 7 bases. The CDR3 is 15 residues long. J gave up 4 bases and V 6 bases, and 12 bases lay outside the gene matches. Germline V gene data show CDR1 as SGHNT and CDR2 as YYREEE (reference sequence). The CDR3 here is CASTSGGGLSYGYTF. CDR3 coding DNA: TGTGCCAGCACCTCGGGAGGGGGCCTTAGCTATGGCTACACCTTC. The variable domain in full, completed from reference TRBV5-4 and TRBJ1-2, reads ETGVTQSPTHLIKTRGQQVTLRCSSQSGHNTVSWYQQALGQGPQFIFQYYREEENGRGNFPPRFSGLQFPNYSSELNVNALELDDSALYLCASTSGGGLSYGYTFGSGTRLTVV.

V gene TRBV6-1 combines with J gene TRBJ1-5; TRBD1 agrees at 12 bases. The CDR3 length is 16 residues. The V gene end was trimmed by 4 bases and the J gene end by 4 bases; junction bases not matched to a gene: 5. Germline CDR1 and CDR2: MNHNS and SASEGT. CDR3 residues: CASSGTGQGANQPQHF. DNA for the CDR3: TGTGCCAGCAGTGGGACGGGACAGGGGGCAAATCAGCCCCAGCATTTT.

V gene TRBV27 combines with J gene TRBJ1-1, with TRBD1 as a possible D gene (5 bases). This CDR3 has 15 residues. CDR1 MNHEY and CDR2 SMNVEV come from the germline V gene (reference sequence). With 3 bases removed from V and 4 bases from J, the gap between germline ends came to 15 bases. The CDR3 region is CASSLGTGRGTEAFF. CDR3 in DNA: TGTGCCAGCAGTTTGGGGACCGGGAGGGGCACTGAAGCTTTCTTT.

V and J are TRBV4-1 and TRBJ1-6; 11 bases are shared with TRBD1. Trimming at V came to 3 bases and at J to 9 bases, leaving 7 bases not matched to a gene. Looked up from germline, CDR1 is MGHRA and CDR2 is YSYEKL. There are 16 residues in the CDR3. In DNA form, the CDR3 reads TGCGCCAGCAGCCAGGGACAGGGGGGATACAGTTCACCCCTCCACTTT. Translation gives CASSQGQGGYSSPLHF.

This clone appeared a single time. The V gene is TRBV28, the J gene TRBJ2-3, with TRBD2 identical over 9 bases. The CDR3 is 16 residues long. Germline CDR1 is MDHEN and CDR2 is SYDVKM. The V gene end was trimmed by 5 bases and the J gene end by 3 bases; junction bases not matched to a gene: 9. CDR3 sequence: CASSPRLAGATDTQYF. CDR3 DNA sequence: TGTGCCAGCAGTCCGCGATTAGCGGGGGCGACAGATACGCAGTATTTT.

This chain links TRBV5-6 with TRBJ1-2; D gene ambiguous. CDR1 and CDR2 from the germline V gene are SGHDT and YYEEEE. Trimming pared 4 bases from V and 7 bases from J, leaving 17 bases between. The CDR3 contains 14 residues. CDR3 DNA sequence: TGTGCCAGCAGCCTGGGAGCACTACCCGGTGGCTACACCTTC. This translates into CASSLGALPGGYTF. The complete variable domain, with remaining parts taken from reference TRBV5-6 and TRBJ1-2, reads DAGVTQSPTHLIKTRGQQVTLRCSPKSGHDTVSWYQQALGQGPQFIFQYYEEEERQRGNFPDRFSGHQFPNYSSELNVNALLLGDSALYLCASSLGALPGGYTFGSGTRLTVV.

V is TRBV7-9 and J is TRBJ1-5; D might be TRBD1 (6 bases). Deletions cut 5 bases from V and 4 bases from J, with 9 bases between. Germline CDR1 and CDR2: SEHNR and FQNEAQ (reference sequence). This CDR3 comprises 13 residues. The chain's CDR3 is CASSPTGNQPQHF. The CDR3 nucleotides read TGTGCCAGCAGCCCCACAGGGAATCAGCCCCAGCATTTT. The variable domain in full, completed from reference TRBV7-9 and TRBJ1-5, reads DTGVSQNPRHKITKRGQNVTFRCDPISEHNRLYWYRQTLGQGPEFLTYFQNEAQLEKSRLLSDRFSAERPKGSFSTLEIQRTEQGDSAMYLCASSPTGNQPQHFGDGTRLSIL.

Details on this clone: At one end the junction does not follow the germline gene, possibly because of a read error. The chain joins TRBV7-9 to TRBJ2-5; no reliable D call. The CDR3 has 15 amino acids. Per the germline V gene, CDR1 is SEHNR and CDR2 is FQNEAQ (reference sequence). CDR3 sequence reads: CSSSLGANLKETQYF. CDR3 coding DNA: TGTTCCAGCAGCTTGGGCGCGAATTTAAAAGAGACCCAGTACTTC. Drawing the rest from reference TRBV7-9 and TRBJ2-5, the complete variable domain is DTGVSQNPRHKITKRGQNVTFRCDPISEHNRLYWYRQTLGQGPEFLTYFQNEAQLEKSRLLSDRFSAERPKGSFSTLEIQRTEQGDSAMYLCSSSLGANLKETQYFGPGTRLLVL.

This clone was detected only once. DNA of the CDR3: TGTGCCAGTAGTATGAGCAGGGGCTTGGATCAGCCCCAGCATTTT. Protein sequence: CASSMSRGLDQPQHF. The chain links TRBV19 to TRBJ1-5, with D tentatively TRBD1 (6 bases). Trimming took off 3 bases at V and 5 bases at J, with 14 bases between the two ends. The CDR3 spans 15 residues. Germline CDR1 reads LNHDA; CDR2 reads SQIVND (reference sequence).

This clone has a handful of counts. The DNA for the CDR3 is TGTGCCAGCAGTGTGGAGCTGAACACTGAAGCTTTCTTT. Amino acid sequence: CASSVELNTEAFF. The gene calls are TRBV2 and TRBJ1-1, with unresolved D. The CDR3 is 13 amino acids. CDR1 and CDR2 from the germline V gene are SNHLY and FYNNEI. V lost 4 bases and J 0 bases, leaving 6 bases between the germline ends.

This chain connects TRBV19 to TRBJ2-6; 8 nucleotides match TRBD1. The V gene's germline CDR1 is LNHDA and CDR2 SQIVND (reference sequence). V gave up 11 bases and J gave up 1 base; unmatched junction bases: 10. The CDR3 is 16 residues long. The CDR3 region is CACTDRVVSGANVLTF. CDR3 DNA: TGTGCCTGTACGGACAGGGTTGTTTCTGGGGCCAACGTCCTGACTTTC.